This T cell receptor beta chain is from a study of blood T cell repertoires in COVID-19. The overall study: Material from acute and convalescent COVID-19 was sourced from the United States, Italy and Spain. PBMCs, B-cell-depleted T cells, or T cells provided the cDNA or gDNA that made up the material.

In the study's own analysis: How many nucleated cells were present was estimated from reference gene primer amplification. The method was immunoSEQ multiplex PCR; TCRdb's version includes in-frame clones alone and lacks a portion of them. Clonal size and the V and J genes are those of that table, whereas D and trimming came from the DNA. Among approximately 100,000 clones listed, more than 75% were seen once. V lost 3 bases to trimming and J lost 8 bases, with 17 bases between them. From germline, CDR1 is SNHLY and CDR2 FYNNEI. The CDR3 has 16 residues. The J gene is TRBJ1-6, the V gene TRBV2; a weak D match, TRBD1 (6 bases). Source material: peripheral blood. This receptor was obtained from a human donor in a cohort sampled during active COVID-19. The DNA of the CDR3 is TGTGCCAGCAGTGATCCGGGACAAATAGGCCATTCACCCCTCCACTTT. Its protein product is CASSDPGQIGHSPLHF.